These 5 T cell receptor beta chains came from one sample sequenced in a study of blood T cell repertoires in COVID-19. TCRdb keeps only in-frame clones here, not all; method: immunoSEQ multiplex PCR. In the table there are some 80,000 clones, about 86% of which are singletons. The sample taken for sequencing was peripheral blood. The source is a human donor in a cohort sampled during active COVID-19.

The J gene is TRBJ2-3, the V gene TRBV5-6; 11 bases are shared with TRBD2. J lost 2 bases, V lost 0 bases, and 8 bases had no gene match. The CDR3 has 18 residues. The germline V gene encodes CDR1 SGHDT and CDR2 YYEEEE. This CDR3 reads CASSLDLAGGVSTDTQYF. The CDR3 nucleotides read TGTGCCAGCAGCTTGGATCTAGCGGGAGGAGTTTCCACAGATACGCAGTATTTT.

The V gene is TRBV28, the J gene TRBJ1-5, with 7 bases identical to TRBD1. This CDR3 is 15 amino acids long. Germline trimming cut 4 bases from V and 3 bases from J; bases unmatched to any gene: 6. Germline V gene sequence: CDR1 MDHEN, CDR2 SYDVKM. The DNA of the CDR3 is TGTGCCAGCAGTTCGACAGGGAGAGTCAATCAGCCCCAGCATTTT. It codes for CASSSTGRVNQPQHF.

The V gene is TRBV28, the J gene TRBJ1-2; no clear D. The CDR3 runs 14 residues. V lost 5 bases and J lost 6, with 16 bases in between. Germline V gene sequence: CDR1 MDHEN, CDR2 SYDVKM. CDR3 DNA sequence: TGTGCCAGCAGTCCCGTAAAATCAAGCGATGGCTACACCTTC. Translated, it gives CASSPVKSSDGYTF.

CDR3 residues: CASSQEPGGAGQFF. CDR3 nucleotides: TGCGCCAGCAGCCAAGAGCCGGGGGGCGCGGGGCAGTTCTTC. The rearrangement uses TRBV4-3 and TRBJ2-1; the D gene is possibly TRBD2 (7 bases). The length of the CDR3 is 14 residues. CDR1 and CDR2 from the germline V gene are LGHNA and YSLEER. Between the trimmed V and J ends, which lost 0 bases and 12 bases, there was a span of 15 bases.

The gene calls are TRBV28 and TRBJ1-6; D might be TRBD1 (5 bases). CDR1 and CDR2 (germline): MDHEN, SYDVKM. Trimming removed 5 bases at V and 5 bases at J, with 19 bases between. The CDR3 is 17 amino acids. The CDR3 DNA follows: TGTGCCAGCAGTCTCGGCCCCAGGGTTTTCAATAATTCACCCCTCCACTTT. This encodes CASSLGPRVFNNSPLHF.